One and the same sample provided the 32 T cell receptor beta chains below, sequenced in a study of T cell changes during pregnancy in multiple sclerosis. Libraries were prepared by immunoSEQ multiplex PCR; TCRdb keeps only in-frame clonotypes and omits some of them. The sample consists of approximately 40,000 clones, around nine tenths of them appearing once. This sample comprised CD4+ T cells from peripheral blood mononuclear cells, obtained in the first trimester of pregnancy. These receptors were obtained from a female donor with multiple sclerosis, enrolled in a pregnancy study.

J is TRBJ2-3 and V is TRBV10-3; 12 bases align to TRBD2. The CDR3 covers 15 residues. Germline trimming cut 9 bases from V and 0 bases from J; bases unmatched to any gene: 4. CDR1 and CDR2 (germline): ENHRY, SYGVKD. The CDR3 nucleotides read TGTGCCATGGGGGGACTAGCGGGTAGCACAGATACGCAGTATTTT. Protein product: CAMGGLAGSTDTQYF.

The chain employs TRBV2 and TRBJ1-2, with 7 bases fitting TRBD1. The ends lost 2 bases at V and 10 bases at J; junction bases unmatched: 10. This CDR3 region has 14 residues. Germline V gene lookup returns CDR1 SNHLY and CDR2 FYNNEI. CDR3: CASSEHGTALVYTF. The DNA for the CDR3 is TGTGCCAGCAGTGAACACGGGACAGCATTGGTCTACACCTTC.

The chain combines TRBV27 with TRBJ2-5; tentative D call: TRBD1 (6 bases). The CDR3 spans 15 residues. Trimming removed 3 bases at V and 5 bases at J, with 16 bases between. Germline lookup yields CDR1 MNHEY and CDR2 SMNVEV (reference sequence). CDR3 protein: CASSFGQGRRETQYF. The CDR3 region has the DNA TGTGCCAGCAGTTTTGGCCAGGGGCGCAGGGAGACCCAGTACTTC.

Here the CDR3 DNA reads TGCAGCGCTGCGACAGGGGAACATCAGCCCCAGCATTTT. Translation: CSAATGEHQPQHF. The chain links TRBV29-1 to TRBJ1-5; 8 bases agree with TRBD1. The CDR3 sequence is 13 residues long. Germline loops: CDR1 SQVTM, CDR2 ANQGSEA. V trimming: 7 bases; J trimming: 5 bases; junction bases outside the gene matches: 7.

The V gene is TRBV5-6, the J gene TRBJ2-5; the match to TRBD1 covers 7 bases. The V segment lost 4 bases and the J segment 5 bases; nucleotides outside the gene matches: 8. The CDR3 is 14 amino acids. CDR1 and CDR2 (germline): SGHDT, YYEEEE. The CDR3 region has the DNA TGTGCCAGCAGCCCCACAGGGGCCTATGAGACCCAGTACTTC. This sequence encodes CASSPTGAYETQYF.

CDR3 sequence: CASSLVDGRGADTQYF. CDR3 coding DNA: TGTGCCAGCAGCTTAGTGGACGGGAGAGGGGCAGATACGCAGTATTTT. The chain is built from TRBV7-6 and TRBJ2-3; tentatively, D is TRBD2 (6 bases). The CDR3 covers 16 residues. The V gene lost 1 base and the J gene lost 4 bases, with 15 bases spanning the gap. Germline V gene lookup returns CDR1 SGHVS and CDR2 FNYEAQ.

CDR3 sequence: CASSVDPRDYGYTF. The CDR3 DNA follows: TGTGCCAGCAGCGTAGATCCCAGGGACTATGGCTACACCTTC. The rearrangement joins TRBV9 to TRBJ1-2, with a weak D call TRBD1 (5 bases). Trimming removed 0 bases from V and 3 bases from J, with 9 bases in between. Germline CDR1 reads SGDLS; CDR2 reads YYNGEE. The length of the CDR3 is 14 residues.

J is TRBJ2-7 and V is TRBV4-1; D is unclear. With 1 base removed from V and 3 bases from J, the gap between germline ends came to 13 bases. Germline V gene sequence: CDR1 MGHRA, CDR2 YSYEKL. The length of the CDR3 is 15 residues. DNA for the CDR3: TGCGCCAGCAGCCAAGCAGCCGGGTCATACTACGAGCAGTACTTC. Encoded protein: CASSQAAGSYYEQYF.

A single count supports this clone. The gene calls are TRBV18 and TRBJ2-2; TRBD2 agrees at 9 bases. Per the germline V gene, CDR1 is KGHSH and CDR2 is LQKENI. J was trimmed by 5 bases and V by 1 base; bases with no gene match: 5. This CDR3 is 16 amino acids long. CDR3 residues: CASSPLVAGETGELFF. CDR3 DNA sequence: TGTGCCAGCTCACCACTTGTAGCGGGAGAGACCGGGGAGCTGTTTTTT.

The chain has TRBV6-5 and TRBJ2-7; 8 positions agree with TRBD2. The germline V gene encodes CDR1 MNHEY and CDR2 SVGAGI. V was clipped by 2 bases and J by 2 bases; unmatched bases: 8. This CDR3 contains 16 residues. CDR3 loop: CASSYLTSGAPYEQYF. CDR3 sequence (DNA): TGTGCCAGCAGTTACCTCACTAGCGGAGCCCCCTACGAGCAGTACTTC.

This sequence joins TRBV28 and TRBJ2-1; the match to TRBD2 covers 10 bases. The junction had 13 bases not matched to a gene; V was cut back by 5 bases and J by 3 bases. The CDR3 totals 18 residues. Germline CDR1 and CDR2: MDHEN and SYDVKM. The CDR3 sequence: CASSRKTGWTSGYNEQFF. CDR3 sequence (DNA): TGTGCCAGCAGTCGGAAAACGGGTTGGACTAGCGGCTACAATGAGCAGTTCTTC.

This clone was seen a few times. This chain uses TRBV5-1 with TRBJ2-2; 7 bases align to TRBD1. Per germline, CDR1 SGHRS and CDR2 YFSETQ. The CDR3 covers 16 residues. With 0 bases clipped from V and 1 base from J, the junction kept 3 bases outside the gene matches. In DNA form, the CDR3 reads TGCGCCAGCAGCTTGGTTGGGACAGAGAACACCGGGGAGCTGTTTTTT. This sequence encodes CASSLVGTENTGELFF.

This rearrangement joins TRBV7-8 to TRBJ2-7; 11 nucleotides line up with TRBD2. CDR1 and CDR2 (germline): SGHVS, FQNEAQ. The CDR3 sequence is 15 residues long. J lost 1 base, V lost 3 bases, and 2 bases had no gene match. The CDR3 DNA reads as TGTGCCAGCAGCTTTCGACTAGCGGGATCCTACGAGCAGTACTTC. Its translation: CASSFRLAGSYEQYF.

CDR3: CASTLEHYGNQPQHF. The CDR3 coding sequence is TGTGCCAGCACCCTCGAACACTATGGCAATCAGCCCCAGCATTTT. V and J are TRBV7-2 and TRBJ1-5; D ambiguous. The germline V gene has CDR1 SGHTA and CDR2 FQGNSA. Trimming left V 7 bases short and J 2 bases short, with 15 bases between. This CDR3 has 15 residues. The full variable domain, in which reference TRBV7-2 and TRBJ1-5 provide the parts outside the CDR3, is GAGVSQSPSNKVTEKGKDVELRCDPISGHTALYWYRQSLGQGLEFLIYFQGNSAPDKSGLPSDRFSAERTGGSVSTLTIQRTQQEDSAVYLCASTLEHYGNQPQHFGDGTRLSIL.

This clone was recorded once. The chain uses TRBV2 and TRBJ2-1; 13 bases agree with TRBD2. The junction had 21 bases not matched to a gene; V was cut back by 6 bases and J by 4 bases. The germline CDR1 and CDR2 sequences are SNHLY and FYNNEI. The CDR3 totals 21 residues. For the CDR3, the DNA is TGTGCCAGCAGAAAAGACAGGATTTCGGGACTAGCGGGGAGCGGATACAATGAGCAGTTCTTC. Translation: CASRKDRISGLAGSGYNEQFF.

This clone was seen only once. This chain uses TRBV12-5 with TRBJ1-1, with TRBD1 identical over 7 bases. Germline values: CDR1 LGHNT, CDR2 FRNRAP. After removal of 8 bases from V and 1 base from J, the junction contained 7 bases not matched to a gene. The CDR3 spans 14 residues. The CDR3 region is CASRKQGTNTEAFF. The CDR3 DNA is TGTGCTAGTCGGAAACAGGGGACGAACACTGAAGCTTTCTTT.

In this sample, this clone turned up a few times. The chain joins TRBV11-2 to TRBJ2-1, with 8 bases aligning to TRBD2. Germline V gene lookup returns CDR1 SGHAT and CDR2 FQNNGV. Trimming took 5 bases from V and 7 from J; bases not matched to a gene: 13. This CDR3 spans 16 amino acids. The CDR3 coding sequence is TGTGCCAGCAGCCCCCAGAGGATAGCGGGGACAAATGAGCAGTTCTTC. Translated: CASSPQRIAGTNEQFF. Full variable domain (outside the CDR3, taken from reference TRBV11-2 and TRBJ2-1): EAGVAQSPRYKIIEKRQSVAFWCNPISGHATLYWYQQILGQGPKLLIQFQNNGVVDDSQLPKDRFSAERLKGVDSTLKIQPAKLEDSAVYLCASSPQRIAGTNEQFFGPGTRLTVL.

This clone was observed once. This chain uses TRBV2 with TRBJ2-3; TRBD2 matches at 7 bases. The V gene end was trimmed by 9 bases and the J gene end by 4 bases; junction bases not matched to a gene: 10. The CDR3 totals 14 residues. Germline V gene lookup returns CDR1 SNHLY and CDR2 FYNNEI. In nucleotides, the CDR3 is TGTGCCAGGGGGGGGGTCCAGGACCCAGATACGCAGTATTTT. It specifies CARGGVQDPDTQYF.

This clone came up once. The V call is TRBV11-2, the J call TRBJ2-5; 9 bases map to TRBD2. After removal of 4 bases from V and 7 bases from J, the junction contained 19 bases not matched to a gene. Germline V CDR1 and CDR2: SGHAT, FQNNGV. There are 18 residues in the CDR3. The CDR3 here is CASSWMSASGARGGTQYF. The CDR3 nucleotides read TGTGCCAGCAGCTGGATGTCGGCTAGCGGGGCCCGGGGGGGGACCCAGTACTTC.

This clone was seen more than once but under ten times. V gene TRBV6-5 combines with J gene TRBJ1-1, with D perhaps matching TRBD1 (6 bases). V lost 8 bases, J lost 5 bases, and 18 bases lay in between. Germline V CDR1 and CDR2: MNHEY, SVGAGI. This CDR3 comprises 14 residues. DNA for the CDR3: TGTGCCAGCTTACGGGGGGGCGCGTATACTGAAGCTTTCTTT. Residues: CASLRGGAYTEAFF.

The rearrangement links TRBV15 to TRBJ2-1; tentatively, D is TRBD2 (6 bases). Germline CDR1 is LNHNV and CDR2 is YYDKDF (reference sequence). The CDR3 length is 15 residues. Trimming took 0 bases from V and 6 from J, leaving 12 bases between them. The CDR3 sequence: CATSRDRGAGNEQFF. The CDR3 DNA reads TGTGCCACCAGCAGAGATCGCGGGGCCGGCAATGAGCAGTTCTTC.

The DNA of the CDR3 is TGTGCCATCAGTGCTGGACTAGCGGGACAACACGAGCAGTACTTC. Protein: CAISAGLAGQHEQYF. The chain recombines TRBV10-3 with TRBJ2-7, with TRBD2 matching over 12 bases. Trimming at V came to 4 bases and at J to 5 bases, leaving 6 bases not matched to a gene. The CDR3 spans 15 residues. Germline loops: CDR1 ENHRY, CDR2 SYGVKD.

As regards this clone: One end of the junction is discordant with germline, which a read error may explain. CDR3 sequence reads: CASSLVAGANTGAFF. CDR3 coding DNA: TGCGCCAGCAGCTTGGTTGCGGGGGCGAACACTGGAGCTTTCTTT. V and J are TRBV5-1 and TRBJ1-1; D possibly corresponds to TRBD1 (6 bases). This CDR3 contains 15 residues. Germline V gene sequence: CDR1 SGHRS, CDR2 YFSETQ.

The CDR3 spells CASSAQANTEAFF. CDR3 DNA sequence: TGTGCCAGCAGCGCTCAGGCGAACACTGAAGCTTTCTTT. V is TRBV11-2 and J is TRBJ1-1, with D uncertain. Trimming left V 5 bases short and J 1 base short, with 8 bases between. CDR1 is SGHAT and CDR2 is FQNNGV in the germline V gene. The CDR3 consists of 13 residues.

This rearrangement joins TRBV5-1 to TRBJ1-4; 7 bases align to TRBD1. Germline V gene sequence: CDR1 SGHRS, CDR2 YFSETQ. V lost 5 bases, J lost 0 bases, and 4 bases stayed unmatched. This CDR3 is built from 15 residues. Here the CDR3 DNA reads TGCGCCAGCAGACAGGGGTTCGCAACTAATGAAAAACTGTTTTTT. This encodes CASRQGFATNEKLFF.

The chain employs TRBV29-1 and TRBJ1-2, with TRBD1 matching over 9 bases. The CDR3 loop spans 16 amino acids. V shed 0 bases and J 5 bases; nucleotides not matched to a gene: 10. CDR1 is SQVTM, CDR2 ANQGSEA, per germline. The CDR3 DNA sequence: TGCAGCGTTGAAGATAGGGACAGGGCCAGGGGGTATGGCTACACCTTC. It encodes CSVEDRDRARGYGYTF.

V is TRBV5-4 and J is TRBJ2-2; D remains ambiguous. Trimming pared 0 bases from V and 2 bases from J, leaving 5 bases between. The CDR3 spans 14 residues. From germline, CDR1 is SGHNT and CDR2 YYREEE (reference sequence). For the CDR3, the DNA is TGTGCCAGCAGCTTGGGGAGAAACACCGGGGAGCTGTTTTTT. It is translated as CASSLGRNTGELFF.

The chain couples TRBV5-8 to TRBJ1-5; TRBD1 matches at 7 bases. V lost 2 bases and J lost 1; bases outside the gene matches: 3. Looked up from germline, CDR1 is SGHTS and CDR2 is YDEGEE. The CDR3 sequence is 15 residues long. The CDR3 coding sequence is TGTGCCAGCAGCTTACAGGGGTTGAGCAATCAGCCCCAGCATTTT. This gives the protein CASSLQGLSNQPQHF.

The gene calls are TRBV6-1 and TRBJ1-6, with 7 nucleotides matching TRBD1. Looked up from germline, CDR1 is MNHNS and CDR2 is SASEGT. V trimming: 10 bases; J trimming: 2 bases; junction bases outside the gene matches: 5. The CDR3 has 14 residues. The CDR3 sequence: CATGTATYNSPLHF. In nucleotides, the CDR3 is TGTGCCACCGGGACAGCTACCTATAATTCACCCCTCCACTTT.

This rearrangement joins TRBV4-1 to TRBJ1-4, with 9 bases aligning to TRBD1. Germline CDR1 reads MGHRA; CDR2 reads YSYEKL. The CDR3 covers 15 residues. Germline trimming cut 4 bases from V and 8 bases from J; bases unmatched to any gene: 8. CDR3 sequence: CASSRLQGAREKLFF. CDR3 nucleotide sequence: TGCGCCAGCAGCCGACTACAGGGGGCACGAGAAAAACTGTTTTTT.

The rearrangement joins TRBV18 to TRBJ1-2; 7 bases match TRBD1. CDR1 KGHSH and CDR2 LQKENI come from the germline V gene. J gave up 7 bases and V 3 bases, and 8 bases lay outside the gene matches. This CDR3 has 14 amino acids. CDR3 in amino acids: CASSPSGGLRGYTF. For the CDR3, the DNA is TGTGCCAGCTCACCCTCAGGGGGTCTACGTGGCTACACCTTC.

The chain combines TRBV27 with TRBJ1-2, with a possible D match to TRBD1 (6 bases). This CDR3 is 12 amino acids long. V was trimmed by 10 bases and J by 7 bases, leaving 16 bases between them. Germline assignment: CDR1 MNHEY and CDR2 SMNVEV (reference sequence). The CDR3 DNA reads as TGTGCCACCGGGGACAATTTGCTTGGCTACACCTTC. This sequence encodes CATGDNLLGYTF.